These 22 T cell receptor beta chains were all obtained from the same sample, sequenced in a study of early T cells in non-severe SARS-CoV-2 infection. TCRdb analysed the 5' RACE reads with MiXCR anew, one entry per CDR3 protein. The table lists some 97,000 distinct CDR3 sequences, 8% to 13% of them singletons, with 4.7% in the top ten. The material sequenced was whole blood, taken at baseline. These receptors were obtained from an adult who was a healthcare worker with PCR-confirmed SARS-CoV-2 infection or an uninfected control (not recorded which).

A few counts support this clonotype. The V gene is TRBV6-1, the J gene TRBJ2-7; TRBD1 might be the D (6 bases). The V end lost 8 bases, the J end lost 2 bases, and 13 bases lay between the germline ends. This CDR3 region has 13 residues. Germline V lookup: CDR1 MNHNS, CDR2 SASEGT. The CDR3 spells CASQVNRAYEQYF. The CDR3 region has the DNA TGTGCCAGCCAGGTCAACAGGGCCTACGAGCAGTACTTC.

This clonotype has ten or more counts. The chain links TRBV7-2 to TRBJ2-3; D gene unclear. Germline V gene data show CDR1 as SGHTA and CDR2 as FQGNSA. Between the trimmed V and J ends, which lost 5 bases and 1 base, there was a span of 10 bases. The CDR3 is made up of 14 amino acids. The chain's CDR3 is CASSLLSRTDTQYF. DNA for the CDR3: TGTGCCAGCAGCCTTCTGTCCCGCACAGATACGCAGTATTTT. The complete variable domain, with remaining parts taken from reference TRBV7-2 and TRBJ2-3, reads GAGVSQSPSNKVTEKGKDVELRCDPISGHTALYWYRQSLGQGLEFLIYFQGNSAPDKSGLPSDRFSAERTGGSVSTLTIQRTQQEDSAVYLCASSLLSRTDTQYFGPGTRLTVL.

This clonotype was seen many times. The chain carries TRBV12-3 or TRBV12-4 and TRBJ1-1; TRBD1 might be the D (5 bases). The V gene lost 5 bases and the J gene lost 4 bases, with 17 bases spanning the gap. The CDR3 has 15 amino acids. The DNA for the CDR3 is TGTGCCAGCAGTCCGGGGATAATCGGGGGCACTGAAGCTTTCTTT. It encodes CASSPGIIGGTEAFF.

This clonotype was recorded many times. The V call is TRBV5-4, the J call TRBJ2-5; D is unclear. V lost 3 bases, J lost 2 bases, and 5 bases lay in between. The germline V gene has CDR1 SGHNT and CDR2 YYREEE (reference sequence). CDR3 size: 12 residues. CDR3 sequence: CASSSIQETQYF. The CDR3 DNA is TGTGCCAGCAGCTCAATTCAAGAGACCCAGTACTTC.

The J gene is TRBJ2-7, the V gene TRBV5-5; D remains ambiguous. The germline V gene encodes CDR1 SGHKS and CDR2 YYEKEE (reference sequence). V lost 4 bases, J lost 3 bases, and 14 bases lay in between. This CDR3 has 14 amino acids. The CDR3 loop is CASSQNPGHYEQYF. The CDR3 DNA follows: TGTGCCAGCAGCCAAAATCCCGGGCACTACGAGCAGTACTTC.

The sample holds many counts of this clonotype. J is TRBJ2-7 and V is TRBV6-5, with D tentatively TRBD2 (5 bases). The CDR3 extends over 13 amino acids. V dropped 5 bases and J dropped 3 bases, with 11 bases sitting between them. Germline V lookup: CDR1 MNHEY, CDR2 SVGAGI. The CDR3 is CASSKDSFYEQYF. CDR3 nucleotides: TGTGCCAGCAGTAAGGACTCCTTCTACGAGCAGTACTTC.

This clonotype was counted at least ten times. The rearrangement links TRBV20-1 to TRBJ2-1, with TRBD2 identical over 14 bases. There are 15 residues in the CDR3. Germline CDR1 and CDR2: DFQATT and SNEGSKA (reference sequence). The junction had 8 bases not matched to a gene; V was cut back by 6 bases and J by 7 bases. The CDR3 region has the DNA TGCAGTGCCCAGGGACTAGCGGGAGTTAGGAATGAGCAGTTCTTC. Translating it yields CSAQGLAGVRNEQFF.

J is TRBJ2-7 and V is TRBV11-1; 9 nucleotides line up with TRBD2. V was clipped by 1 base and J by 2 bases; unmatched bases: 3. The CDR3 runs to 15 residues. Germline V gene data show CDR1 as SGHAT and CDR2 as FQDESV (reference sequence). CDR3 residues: CASSLGLAEAYEQYF. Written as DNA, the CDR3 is TGTGCCAGCAGCTTAGGACTAGCGGAAGCCTACGAGCAGTACTTC.

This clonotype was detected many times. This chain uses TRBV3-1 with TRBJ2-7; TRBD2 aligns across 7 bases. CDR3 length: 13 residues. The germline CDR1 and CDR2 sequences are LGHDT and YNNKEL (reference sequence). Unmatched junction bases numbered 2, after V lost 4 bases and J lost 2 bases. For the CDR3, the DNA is TGTGCCAGCAGCCGGGGGGGAGCCTACGAGCAGTACTTC. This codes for CASSRGGAYEQYF.

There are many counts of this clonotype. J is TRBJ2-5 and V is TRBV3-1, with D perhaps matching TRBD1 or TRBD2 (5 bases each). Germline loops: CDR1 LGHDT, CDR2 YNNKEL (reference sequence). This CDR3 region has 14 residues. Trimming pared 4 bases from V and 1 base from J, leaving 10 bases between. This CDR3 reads CASSPGTAQETQYF. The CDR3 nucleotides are TGTGCCAGCAGCCCCGGGACGGCCCAAGAGACCCAGTACTTC.

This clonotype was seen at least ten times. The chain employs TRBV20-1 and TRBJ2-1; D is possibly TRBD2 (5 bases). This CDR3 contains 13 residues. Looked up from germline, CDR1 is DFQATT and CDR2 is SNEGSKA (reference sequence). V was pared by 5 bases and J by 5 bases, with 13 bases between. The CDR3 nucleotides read TGCAGTGCTTCCCCGGACTTCGACAATGAGCAGTTCTTC. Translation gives CSASPDFDNEQFF.

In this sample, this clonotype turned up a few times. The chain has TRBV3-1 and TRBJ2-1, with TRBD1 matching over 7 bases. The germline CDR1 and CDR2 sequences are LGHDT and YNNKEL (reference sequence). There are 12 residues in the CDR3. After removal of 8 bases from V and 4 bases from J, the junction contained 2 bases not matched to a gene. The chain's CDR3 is CASGDRYNEQFF. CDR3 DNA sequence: TGTGCCAGCGGGGACAGATACAATGAGCAGTTCTTC.

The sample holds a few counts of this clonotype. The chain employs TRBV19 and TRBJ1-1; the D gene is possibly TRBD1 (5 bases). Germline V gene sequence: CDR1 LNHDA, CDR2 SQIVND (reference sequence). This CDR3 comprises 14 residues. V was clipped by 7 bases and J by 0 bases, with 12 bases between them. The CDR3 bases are TGTGCCAGTAAAGACAGCTCCATGAACACTGAAGCTTTCTTT. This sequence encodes CASKDSSMNTEAFF.

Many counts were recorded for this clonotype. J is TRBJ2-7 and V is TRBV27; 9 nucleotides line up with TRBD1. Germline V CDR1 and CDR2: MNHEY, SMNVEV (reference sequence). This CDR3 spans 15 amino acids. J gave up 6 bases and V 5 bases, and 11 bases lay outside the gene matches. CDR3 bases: TGTGCCAGCAGTCCCCGACAGGGGGGAGTAGGCGAGCAGTACTTC. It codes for CASSPRQGGVGEQYF.

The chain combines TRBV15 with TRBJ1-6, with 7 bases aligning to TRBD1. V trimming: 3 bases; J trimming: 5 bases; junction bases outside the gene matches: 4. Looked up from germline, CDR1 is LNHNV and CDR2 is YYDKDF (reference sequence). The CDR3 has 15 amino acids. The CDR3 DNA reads TGTGCCACCAGCAGTGCCGGGACAGATAATTCACCCCTCCACTTT. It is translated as CATSSAGTDNSPLHF.

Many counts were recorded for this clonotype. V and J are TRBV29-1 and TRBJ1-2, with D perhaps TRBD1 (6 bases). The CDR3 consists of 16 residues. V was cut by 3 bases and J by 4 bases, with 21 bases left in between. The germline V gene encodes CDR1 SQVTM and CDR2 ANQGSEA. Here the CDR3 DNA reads TGCAGCGTTGACCACCGAACAGGGTTGGGGGGCTATGGCTACACCTTC. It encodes CSVDHRTGLGGYGYTF.

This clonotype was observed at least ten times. This CDR3 reads CASSPAGDSPLHF. The CDR3 region has the DNA TGTGCCAGTAGCCCGGCGGGGGATTCACCCCTCCACTTT. The chain recombines TRBV19 with TRBJ1-6, with D maybe TRBD1 (5 bases). The CDR3 totals 13 residues. Germline CDR1 LNHDA, CDR2 SQIVND (reference sequence). V was shortened by 6 bases and J by 8 bases, with 11 bases between the two germline ends.

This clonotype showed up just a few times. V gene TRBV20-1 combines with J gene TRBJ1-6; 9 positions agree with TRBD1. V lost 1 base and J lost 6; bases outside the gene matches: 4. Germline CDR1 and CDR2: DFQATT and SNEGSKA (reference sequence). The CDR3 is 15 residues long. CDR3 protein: CSARGTGEGNSPLHF. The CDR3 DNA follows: TGCAGTGCTAGAGGGACAGGGGAGGGTAATTCACCCCTCCACTTT.

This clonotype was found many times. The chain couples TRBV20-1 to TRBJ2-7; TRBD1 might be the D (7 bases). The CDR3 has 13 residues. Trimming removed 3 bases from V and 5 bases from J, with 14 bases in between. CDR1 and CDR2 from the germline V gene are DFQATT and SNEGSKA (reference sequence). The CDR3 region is CSASRAGGNEQYF. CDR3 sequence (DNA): TGCAGTGCTAGCAGAGCAGGGGGGAACGAGCAGTACTTC.

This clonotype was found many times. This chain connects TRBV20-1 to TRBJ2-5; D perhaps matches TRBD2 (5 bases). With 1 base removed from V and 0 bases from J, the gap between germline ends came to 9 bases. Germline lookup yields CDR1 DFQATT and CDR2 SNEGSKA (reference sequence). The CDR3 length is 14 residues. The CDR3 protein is CSARGSGDQETQYF. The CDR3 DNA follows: TGCAGTGCTAGAGGATCCGGGGACCAAGAGACCCAGTACTTC.

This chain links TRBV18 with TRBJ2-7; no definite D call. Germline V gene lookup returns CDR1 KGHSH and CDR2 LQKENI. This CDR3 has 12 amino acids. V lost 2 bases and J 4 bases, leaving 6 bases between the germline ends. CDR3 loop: CASSPRDYEQYF. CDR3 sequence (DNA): TGTGCCAGCTCACCAAGAGATTACGAGCAGTACTTC.

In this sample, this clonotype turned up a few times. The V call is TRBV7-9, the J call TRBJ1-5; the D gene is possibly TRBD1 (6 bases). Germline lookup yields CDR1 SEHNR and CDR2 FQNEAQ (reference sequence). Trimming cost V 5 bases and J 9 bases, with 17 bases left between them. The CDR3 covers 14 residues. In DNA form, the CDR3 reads TGTGCCAGCAGCCAACAGGGTGTCTTCCCGCCCCAGCATTTT. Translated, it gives CASSQQGVFPPQHF.